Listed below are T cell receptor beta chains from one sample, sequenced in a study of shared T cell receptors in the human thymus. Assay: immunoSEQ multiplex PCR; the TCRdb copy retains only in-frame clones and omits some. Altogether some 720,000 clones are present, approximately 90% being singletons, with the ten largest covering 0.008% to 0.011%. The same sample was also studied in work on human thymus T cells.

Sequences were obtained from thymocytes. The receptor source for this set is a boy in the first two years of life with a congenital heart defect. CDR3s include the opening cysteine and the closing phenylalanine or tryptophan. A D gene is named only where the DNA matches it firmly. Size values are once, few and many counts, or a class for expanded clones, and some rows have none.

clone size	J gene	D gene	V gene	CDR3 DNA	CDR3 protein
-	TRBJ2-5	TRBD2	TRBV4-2	TGTGCCAGCAGCCAAGACCGAGCGGGAAAAGAGACCCAGTACTTC	CASSQDRAGKETQYF
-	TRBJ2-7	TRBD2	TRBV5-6	TGTGCCAGTCTACGTAGCGGGTACTACGAGCAGTACTTC	CASLRSGYYEQYF
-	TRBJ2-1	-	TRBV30	TGTGCCTGGAGTGTTCGGCCATACCTAGCGGAGGACAGGGCAGGCAATGAGCAGTTCTTC	CAWSVRPYLAEDRAGNEQFF
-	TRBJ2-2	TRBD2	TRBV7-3	TGTGCCAGCAGCTTAGAACTAGCGGGAGCCAAAAACACCGGGGAGCTGTTTTTT	CASSLELAGAKNTGELFF
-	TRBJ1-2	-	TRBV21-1	TGTGCCGTACGAATCGGGGGCTACACCTTC	CAVRIGGYTF
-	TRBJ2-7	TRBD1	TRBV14	TGTGCCAGCAGCCAATGGGACAGGCCCACCTACGAGCAGTACTTC	CASSQWDRPTYEQYF
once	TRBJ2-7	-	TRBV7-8	TGTGCCAGCAGCTTAAGGGGGAAAGTATCCTACGAGCAGTACTTC	CASSLRGKVSYEQYF
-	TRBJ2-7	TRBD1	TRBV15	TGTGCCACCAGGCAAGGGGGCAGGGGATCCTACGAGCAGTACTTC	CATRQGGRGSYEQYF
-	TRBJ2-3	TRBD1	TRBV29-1	TGCAGCGTTGAGAGTACAGGGGACACAGATACGCAGTATTTT	CSVESTGDTDTQYF
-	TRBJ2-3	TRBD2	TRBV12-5	TGTGCTAGTGGGAGCCGGGAGGCCGATACGCAGTATTTT	CASGSREADTQYF
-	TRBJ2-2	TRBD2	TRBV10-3	TGTGCCATCAGCGACGCCCTAGCGGGGGGTGGTCCCGGGGAGCTGTTTTTT	CAISDALAGGGPGELFF
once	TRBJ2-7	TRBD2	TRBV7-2	TGTGCCAGCAGCTTAGTGGCTAGCGGCATCTCCTACGAGCAGTACTTC	CASSLVASGISYEQYF
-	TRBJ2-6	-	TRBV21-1	TGTGCCAGCAGCTTCAGTTCTGGGGCCAACGTCCTGACTTTC	CASSFSSGANVLTF
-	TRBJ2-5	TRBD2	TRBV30	TGTGCCTGGAGTATCCTGACTAGCGGGGTGGAGACCCAGTACTTC	CAWSILTSGVETQYF
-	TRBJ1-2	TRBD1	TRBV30	TGTGCCTGGAGTGCGAGGCAGGGGGCTAGAAACTATGGCTACACCTTC	CAWSARQGARNYGYTF
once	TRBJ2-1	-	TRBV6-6	TGTGCCAGCAGTTACTCGCAGGGGGGATACAATGAGCAGTTCTTC	CASSYSQGGYNEQFF
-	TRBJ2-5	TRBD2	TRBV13	TGTGCCAGCAGCCCAGGTAGCGGGAGAGGGAAAGAGACCCAGTACTTC	CASSPGSGRGKETQYF
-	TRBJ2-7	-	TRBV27	TGTGCCAGCAGTTTATCAGGGGCCAACTACGAGCAGTACTTC	CASSLSGANYEQYF
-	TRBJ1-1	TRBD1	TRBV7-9	TGTGCCAGCAGCTTAGCGGTCCGGGGACAGGGGTTCATGAACACTGAAGCTTTCTTT	CASSLAVRGQGFMNTEAFF
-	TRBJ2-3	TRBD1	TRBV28	TGTGCCAGCAGTTTTGTCCGACAGGGTTGGACACACACAGATACGCAGTATTTT	CASSFVRQGWTHTDTQYF
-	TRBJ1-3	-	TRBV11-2	TGTGCCAGCAGCCTAGCCCCAAGGAGGGCTGGAAACACCATATATTTT	CASSLAPRRAGNTIYF
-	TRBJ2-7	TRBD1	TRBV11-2	TGTGCCAGCAGTAGGCCTTTGGACAGGGGGTTCTACGAGCAGTACTTC	CASSRPLDRGFYEQYF
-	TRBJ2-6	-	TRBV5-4	TGTGCCAGCAGCCACGGTGAGGCCAACGTCCTGACTTTC	CASSHGEANVLTF
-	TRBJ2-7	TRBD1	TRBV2	TGTGCCAGCAGCAGGACAGGGGGCCTCGAGCAGTACTTC	CASSRTGGLEQYF
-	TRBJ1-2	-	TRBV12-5	TGTGCTACTAGGGAAAGGGGCCGCGGGGGCACCTTC	CATRERGRGGTF
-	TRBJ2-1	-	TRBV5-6	TGTGCCAGCAGCGTACGGGTAAGCTCCTACAATGAGCAGTTCTTC	CASSVRVSSYNEQFF
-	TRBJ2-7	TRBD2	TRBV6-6	TGTGCCAGCAGCCCTCCCGGGGGGAAAGGCTACGAGCAGTACTTC	CASSPPGGKGYEQYF
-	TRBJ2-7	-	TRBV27	TGTGCCAGCAGTTTACGTCACAGAAACTACGAGCAGTACTTC	CASSLRHRNYEQYF
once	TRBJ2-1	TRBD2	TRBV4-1	TGCGCCAGCAGCCAAGCTAGCGGGAGGGACAATGAGCAGTTCTTC	CASSQASGRDNEQFF
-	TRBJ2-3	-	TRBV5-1	TGCGCCAGCCAGGTTGGAGACAGCCCTAGCACAGATACGCAGTATTTT	CASQVGDSPSTDTQYF
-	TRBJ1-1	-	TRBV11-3	TGTGCCAGCAGCTTAGATGAGGGGGAGGGGGACACTGAAGCTTTCTTT	CASSLDEGEGDTEAFF
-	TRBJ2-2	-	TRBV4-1	TGCGCCAGCAGCCAAGCGGTCCAAGGTGGACAGGGGGAGCTGTTTTTT	CASSQAVQGGQGELFF
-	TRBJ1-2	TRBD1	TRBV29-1	TGCAGCGTCCTTACAGGGGGCTATGGCTACACCTTC	CSVLTGGYGYTF